This T cell receptor (beta chain) was profiled in a study of cytomegalovirus exposure and HLA in healthy donors. About this clone: One end of the junction is discordant with germline, which a read error may explain.

The primer mix had 60 Vbeta and 13 Jbeta primers. The repertoire was sequenced with immunoSEQ multiplex PCR; TCRdb's copy has only in-frame clones and lacks some. The sample lists roughly 160,000 clones; about four fifths were seen once. Sample: PBMCs. The source is a male donor in good health and CMV-seropositive.

Here the CDR3 DNA reads TGTGCCAGCAGTGCCGGGACAGGGGTAGCCAAAAACAGTCAGTACTTC. Its translation: CASSAGTGVAKNSQYF. The V and J genes are TRBV6-1 and TRBJ2-4; 10 bases align to TRBD1. This CDR3 region has 16 residues. The germline V gene encodes CDR1 MNHNS and CDR2 SASEGT.